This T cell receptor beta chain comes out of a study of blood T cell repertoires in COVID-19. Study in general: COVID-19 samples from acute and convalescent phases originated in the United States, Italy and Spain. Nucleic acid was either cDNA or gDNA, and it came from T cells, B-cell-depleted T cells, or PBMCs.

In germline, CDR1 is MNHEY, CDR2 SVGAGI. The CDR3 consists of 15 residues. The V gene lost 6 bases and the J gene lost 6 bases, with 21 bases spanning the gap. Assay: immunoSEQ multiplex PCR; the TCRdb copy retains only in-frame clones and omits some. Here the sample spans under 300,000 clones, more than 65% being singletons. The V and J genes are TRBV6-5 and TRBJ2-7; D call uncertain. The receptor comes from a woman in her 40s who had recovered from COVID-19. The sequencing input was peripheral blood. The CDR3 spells CASSLTGGPPSEQYF. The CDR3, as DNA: TGTGCCAGCAGCTTAACCGGTGGGCCCCCGAGCGAGCAGTACTTC.